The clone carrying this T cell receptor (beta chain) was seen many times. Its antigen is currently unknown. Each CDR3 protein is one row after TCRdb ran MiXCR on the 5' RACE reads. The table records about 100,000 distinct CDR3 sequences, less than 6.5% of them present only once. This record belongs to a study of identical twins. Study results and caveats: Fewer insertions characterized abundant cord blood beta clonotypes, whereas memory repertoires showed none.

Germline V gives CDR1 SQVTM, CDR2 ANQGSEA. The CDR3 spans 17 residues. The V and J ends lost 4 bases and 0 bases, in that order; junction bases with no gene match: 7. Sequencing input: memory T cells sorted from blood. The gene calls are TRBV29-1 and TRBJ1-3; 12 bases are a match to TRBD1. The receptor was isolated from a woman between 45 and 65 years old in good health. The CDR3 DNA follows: TGCAGCGTTGTTGTGGGGACAGGGGGCTCCTCTGGAAACACCATATATTTT. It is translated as CSVVVGTGGSSGNTIYF.